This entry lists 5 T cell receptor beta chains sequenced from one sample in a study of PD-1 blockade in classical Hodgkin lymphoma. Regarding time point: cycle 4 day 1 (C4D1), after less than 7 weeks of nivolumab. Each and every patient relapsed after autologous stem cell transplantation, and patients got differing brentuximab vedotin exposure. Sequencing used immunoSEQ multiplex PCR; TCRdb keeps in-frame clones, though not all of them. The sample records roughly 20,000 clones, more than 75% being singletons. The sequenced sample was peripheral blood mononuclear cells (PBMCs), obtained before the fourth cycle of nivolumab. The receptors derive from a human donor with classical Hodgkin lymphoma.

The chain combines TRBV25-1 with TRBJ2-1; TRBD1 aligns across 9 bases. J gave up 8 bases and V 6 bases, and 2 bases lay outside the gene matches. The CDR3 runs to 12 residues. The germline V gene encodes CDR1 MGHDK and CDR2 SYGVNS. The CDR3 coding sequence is TGTGCCAGCAGACGGACAGGGGATGAGCAGTTCTTC. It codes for CASRRTGDEQFF.

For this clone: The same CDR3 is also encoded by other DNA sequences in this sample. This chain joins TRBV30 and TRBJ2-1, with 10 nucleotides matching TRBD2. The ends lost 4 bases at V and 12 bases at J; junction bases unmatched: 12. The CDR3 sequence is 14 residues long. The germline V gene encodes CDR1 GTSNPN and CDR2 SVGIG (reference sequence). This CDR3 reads CAWTKGLAGEGQFF. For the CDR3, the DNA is TGTGCCTGGACCAAGGGTCTAGCGGGAGAAGGGCAGTTCTTC.

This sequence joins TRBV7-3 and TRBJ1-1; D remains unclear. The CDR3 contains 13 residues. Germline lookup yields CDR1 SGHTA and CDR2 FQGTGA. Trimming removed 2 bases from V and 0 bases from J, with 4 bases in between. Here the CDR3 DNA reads TGTGCCAGCAGCTTAGGGATGAACACTGAAGCTTTCTTT. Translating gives CASSLGMNTEAFF.

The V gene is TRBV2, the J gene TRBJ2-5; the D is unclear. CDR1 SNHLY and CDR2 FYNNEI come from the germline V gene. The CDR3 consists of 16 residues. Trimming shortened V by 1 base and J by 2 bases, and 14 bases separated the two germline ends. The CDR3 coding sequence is TGTGCCAGCAGTGAAGACGGATTTGGGGTACAAGAGACCCAGTACTTC. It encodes CASSEDGFGVQETQYF.

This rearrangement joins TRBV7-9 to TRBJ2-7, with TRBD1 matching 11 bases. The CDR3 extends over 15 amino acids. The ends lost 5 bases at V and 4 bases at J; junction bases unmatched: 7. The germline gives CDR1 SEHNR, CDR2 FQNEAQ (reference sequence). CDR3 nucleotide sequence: TGTGCCAGCAGCGAAACTGGGACAGGGGGTTACGAGCAGTACTTC. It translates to CASSETGTGGYEQYF.